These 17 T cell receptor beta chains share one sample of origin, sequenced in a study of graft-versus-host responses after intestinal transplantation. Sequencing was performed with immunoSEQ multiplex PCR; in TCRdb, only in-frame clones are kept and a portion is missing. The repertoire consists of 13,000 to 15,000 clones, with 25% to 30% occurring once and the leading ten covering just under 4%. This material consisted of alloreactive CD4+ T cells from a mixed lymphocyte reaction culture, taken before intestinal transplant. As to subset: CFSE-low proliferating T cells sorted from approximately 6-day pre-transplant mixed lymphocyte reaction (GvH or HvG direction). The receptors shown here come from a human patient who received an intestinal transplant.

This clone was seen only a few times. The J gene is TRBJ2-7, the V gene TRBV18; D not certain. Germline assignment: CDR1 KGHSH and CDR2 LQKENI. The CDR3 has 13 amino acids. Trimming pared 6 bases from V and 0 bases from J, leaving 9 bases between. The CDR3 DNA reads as TGTGCCAGCTCCCCGCCCCCCTCCTACGAGCAGTACTTC. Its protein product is CASSPPPSYEQYF.

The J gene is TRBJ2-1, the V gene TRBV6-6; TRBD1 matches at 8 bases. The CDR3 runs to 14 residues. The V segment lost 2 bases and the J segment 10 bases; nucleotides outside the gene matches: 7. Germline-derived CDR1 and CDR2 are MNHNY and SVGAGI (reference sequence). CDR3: CASSYRDRSYEQFF. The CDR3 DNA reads TGTGCCAGCAGTTACAGGGACAGGAGTTACGAGCAGTTCTTC.

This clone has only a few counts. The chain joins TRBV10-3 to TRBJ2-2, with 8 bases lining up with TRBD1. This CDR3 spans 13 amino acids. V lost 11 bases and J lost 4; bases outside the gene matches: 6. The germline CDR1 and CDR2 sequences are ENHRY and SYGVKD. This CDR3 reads CAGGTGPTGELFF. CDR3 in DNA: TGTGCCGGGGGGACAGGACCCACCGGGGAGCTGTTTTTT.

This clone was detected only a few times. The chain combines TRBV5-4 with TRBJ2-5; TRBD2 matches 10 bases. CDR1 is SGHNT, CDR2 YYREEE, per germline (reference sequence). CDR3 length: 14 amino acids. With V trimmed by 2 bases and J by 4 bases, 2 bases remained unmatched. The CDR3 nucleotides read TGTGCCAGCAGCTTAGAGCGGGAGGGAGAGACCCAGTACTTC. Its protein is CASSLEREGETQYF.

The CDR3 loop is CASSQCARTYEQYF. In DNA, the CDR3 is TGCGCCAGCAGTCAGTGTGCTAGGACCTACGAGCAGTACTTC. The chain couples TRBV23-1 to TRBJ2-5; D gene unclear. The tail of the sequence fits TRBJ2-7 better, so the J call may be wrong. TRBV23-1 carries the ORF label, with uncertain function. The CDR3 totals 14 residues.

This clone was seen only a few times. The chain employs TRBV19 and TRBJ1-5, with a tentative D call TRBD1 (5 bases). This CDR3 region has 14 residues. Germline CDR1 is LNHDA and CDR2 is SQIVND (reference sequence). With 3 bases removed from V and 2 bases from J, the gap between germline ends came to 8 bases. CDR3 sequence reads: CASSIRVGNQPQHF. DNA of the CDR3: TGTGCCAGTAGTATCAGGGTGGGCAATCAGCCCCAGCATTTT.

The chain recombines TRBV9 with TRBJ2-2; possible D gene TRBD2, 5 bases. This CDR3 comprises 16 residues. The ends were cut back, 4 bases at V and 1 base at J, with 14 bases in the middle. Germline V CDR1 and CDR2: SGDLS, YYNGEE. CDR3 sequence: CASSPRLAWNTGELFF. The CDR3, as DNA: TGTGCCAGCAGCCCCCGATTAGCGTGGAACACCGGGGAGCTGTTTTTT.

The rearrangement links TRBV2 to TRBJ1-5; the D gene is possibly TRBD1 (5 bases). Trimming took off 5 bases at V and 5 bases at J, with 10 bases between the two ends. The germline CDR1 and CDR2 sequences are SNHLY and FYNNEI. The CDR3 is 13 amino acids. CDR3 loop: CASSLQGYQPQHF. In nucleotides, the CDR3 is TGTGCCAGCAGTCTTCAGGGATATCAGCCCCAGCATTTT.

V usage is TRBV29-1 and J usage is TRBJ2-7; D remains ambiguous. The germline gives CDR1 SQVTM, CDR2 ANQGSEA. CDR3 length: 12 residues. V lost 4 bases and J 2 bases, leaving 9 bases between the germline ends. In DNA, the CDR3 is TGCAGCGTTGTCGTCTCACCCTACGAGCAGTACTTC. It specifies CSVVVSPYEQYF.

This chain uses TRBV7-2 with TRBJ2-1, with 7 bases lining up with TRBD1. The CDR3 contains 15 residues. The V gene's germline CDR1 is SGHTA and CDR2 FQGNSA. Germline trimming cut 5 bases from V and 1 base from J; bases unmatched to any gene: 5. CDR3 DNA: TGTGCCAGCAGCCCCAGACAGGGATCCTACAATGAGCAGTTCTTC. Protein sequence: CASSPRQGSYNEQFF.

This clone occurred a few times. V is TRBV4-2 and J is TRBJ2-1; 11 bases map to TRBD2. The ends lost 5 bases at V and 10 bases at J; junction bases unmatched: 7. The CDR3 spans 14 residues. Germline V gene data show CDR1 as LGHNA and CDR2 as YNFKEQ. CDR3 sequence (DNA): TGTGCCAGCAGCATTACTAGCGGGAGAATCGAGCAGTTCTTC. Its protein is CASSITSGRIEQFF.

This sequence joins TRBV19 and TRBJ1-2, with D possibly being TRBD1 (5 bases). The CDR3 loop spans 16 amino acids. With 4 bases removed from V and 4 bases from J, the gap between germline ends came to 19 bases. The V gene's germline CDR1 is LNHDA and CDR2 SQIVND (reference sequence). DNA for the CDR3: TGTGCCAGTAGTAGTCCCGGGACGGTCCAGGGCTATGGCTACACCTTC. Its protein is CASSSPGTVQGYGYTF.

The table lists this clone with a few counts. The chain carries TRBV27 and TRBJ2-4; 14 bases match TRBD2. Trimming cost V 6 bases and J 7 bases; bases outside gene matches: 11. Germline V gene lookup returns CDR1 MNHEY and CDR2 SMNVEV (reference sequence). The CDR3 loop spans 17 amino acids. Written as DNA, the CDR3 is TGTGCCAGCAGCCCCCTAGCACGGACTAGCGGGAGGAACATTCAGTACTTC. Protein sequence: CASSPLARTSGRNIQYF.

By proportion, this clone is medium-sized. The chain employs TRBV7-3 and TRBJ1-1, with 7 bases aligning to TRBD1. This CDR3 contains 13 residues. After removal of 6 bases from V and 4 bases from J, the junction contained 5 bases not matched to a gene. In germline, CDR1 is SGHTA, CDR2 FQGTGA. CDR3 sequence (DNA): TGTGCCAGCAGACGGGACAGAGGCACTGAAGCTTTCTTT. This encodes CASRRDRGTEAFF.

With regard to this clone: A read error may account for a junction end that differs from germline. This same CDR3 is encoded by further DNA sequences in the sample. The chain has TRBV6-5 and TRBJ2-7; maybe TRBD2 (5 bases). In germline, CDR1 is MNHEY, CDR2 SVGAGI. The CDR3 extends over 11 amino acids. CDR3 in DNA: TGCGCCAGCAGGCGAGGGTTCGAGCAGTACTTC. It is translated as CASRRGFEQYF.

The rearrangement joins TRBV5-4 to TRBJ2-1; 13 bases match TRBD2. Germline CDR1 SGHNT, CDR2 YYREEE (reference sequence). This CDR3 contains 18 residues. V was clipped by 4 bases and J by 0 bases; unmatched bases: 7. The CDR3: CASSPGGLAGSSYNEQFF. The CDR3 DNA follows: TGTGCCAGCAGCCCCGGGGGACTAGCGGGGAGCTCCTACAATGAGCAGTTCTTC.

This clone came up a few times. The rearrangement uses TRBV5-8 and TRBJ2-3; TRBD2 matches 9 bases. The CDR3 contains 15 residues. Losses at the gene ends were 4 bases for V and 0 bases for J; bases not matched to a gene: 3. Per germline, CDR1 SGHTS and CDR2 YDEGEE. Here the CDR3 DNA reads TGTGCCAGCAGCCAAACTAGCGGGAGCACAGATACGCAGTATTTT. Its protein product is CASSQTSGSTDTQYF.